This T cell receptor beta chain was identified during a study of T cell responses to AZD1222 COVID-19 vaccine. Points from the study as a whole: Baseline serology detected seropositivity in only 5 or 6 AZD1222 recipients. It was only after the peak T cell response that any repertoires were sampled.

The CDR3 is 17 amino acids. The V and J ends lost 4 bases and 4 bases, in that order; junction bases with no gene match: 12. CDR1 SGHTA and CDR2 FQGNSA come from the germline V gene. As to this clone: What it binds is unknown.

Clones were read by immunoSEQ multiplex PCR, and TCRdb kept only the in-frame ones, dropping some. Of more than 150,000 clones listed, roughly 92% are singletons. This TCR derives from an adult in good health. The genes are TRBV7-2 and TRBJ1-5, with TRBD1 matching over 8 bases. The specimen was peripheral blood, collected on day 0 of AZD1222 vaccination. This CDR3 is CASSSGRTGRSNQPQHF. Written as DNA, the CDR3 is TGTGCCAGCAGCTCCGGCCGGACAGGGAGAAGTAATCAGCCCCAGCATTTT. Combining the CDR3 with reference TRBV7-2 and TRBJ1-5 gives the whole variable domain GAGVSQSPSNKVTEKGKDVELRCDPISGHTALYWYRQSLGQGLEFLIYFQGNSAPDKSGLPSDRFSAERTGGSVSTLTIQRTQQEDSAVYLCASSSGRTGRSNQPQHFGDGTRLSIL.